Listed below are T cell receptor beta chains from one sample, sequenced in a study of type 1 regulatory T cells. Which antigens these TCRs recognize remains unknown. TCRdb redid the calling of the reads with MiXCR, one entry per CDR3 protein. This sample carries about 42,000 distinct CDR3 sequences, 12% of them seen once, and the ten largest clones take over 7%. The sequenced material came from cultured non-Tr1 T cells, either the whole culture or a sorted T cell fraction (not recorded which). These receptors originate from a human donor in good health. The CDR3 runs from the conserved cysteine through the conserved F or W. The order of the fields is clone size, J gene, V gene, D gene, CDR3 length, CDR3 protein, CDR3 DNA. A D gene is named only where the DNA matches it firmly. Clone size is shown for a subset of rows, as once, few, many or a class of expanded clone.

clone_size: .; j_call: TRBJ1-5; v_call: TRBV18; d_call: .; cdr3_length: 14; cdr3_aa: CASSPTRSNQPQHF; cdr3_nt: TGTGCCAGCTCACCGACGCGTAGCAATCAGCCCCAGCATTTT
clone_size: medium-sized; j_call: TRBJ2-2; v_call: TRBV5-6; d_call: .; cdr3_length: 14; cdr3_aa: CASSFGRRTGELFF; cdr3_nt: TGTGCCAGCAGCTTTGGGCGAAGAACCGGGGAGCTGTTTTTT
clone_size: few; j_call: TRBJ1-1; v_call: TRBV5-1; d_call: .; cdr3_length: 13; cdr3_aa: CASSLASLTEAFF; cdr3_nt: TGCGCCAGCAGCTTGGCTTCCCTTACTGAAGCTTTCTTT
clone_size: .; j_call: TRBJ1-4; v_call: TRBV20-1; d_call: .; cdr3_length: 13; cdr3_aa: CGYRSDSDEKLFF; cdr3_nt: TGCGGATATAGATCGGACTCTGACGAAAAACTGTTTTTT
clone_size: many; j_call: TRBJ2-7; v_call: TRBV7-8; d_call: TRBD2; cdr3_length: 15; cdr3_aa: CASSPLAGASYEQYF; cdr3_nt: TGTGCCAGCAGCCCACTAGCGGGGGCTTCCTACGAGCAGTACTTC
clone_size: .; j_call: TRBJ2-1; v_call: TRBV19; d_call: .; cdr3_length: 14; cdr3_aa: CASSMGWRNNEQFF; cdr3_nt: TGTGCCAGTAGTATGGGGTGGAGAAACAATGAGCAGTTCTTC
clone_size: .; j_call: TRBJ1-1; v_call: TRBV20-1; d_call: .; cdr3_length: 14; cdr3_aa: CSARVGGGNTEAFF; cdr3_nt: TGCAGTGCTAGAGTAGGGGGGGGAAACACTGAAGCTTTCTTT
clone_size: .; j_call: TRBJ2-1; v_call: TRBV11-2; d_call: TRBD1; cdr3_length: 15; cdr3_aa: CASSLGMTGINEQFF; cdr3_nt: TGTGCCAGCAGCTTAGGAATGACAGGGATCAATGAGCAGTTCTTC
clone_size: once; j_call: TRBJ1-1; v_call: TRBV30; d_call: .; cdr3_length: 14; cdr3_aa: CAWRVVGGGAEAFF; cdr3_nt: TGTGCCTGGAGGGTAGTGGGGGGTGGAGCTGAAGCTTTCTTT
clone_size: few; j_call: TRBJ1-2; v_call: TRBV20-1; d_call: .; cdr3_length: 14; cdr3_aa: CSASHALVSYGYTF; cdr3_nt: TGCAGTGCTAGTCACGCTTTGGTTAGCTATGGCTACACCTTC
clone_size: .; j_call: TRBJ1-1; v_call: TRBV5-1; d_call: .; cdr3_length: 13; cdr3_aa: CASFSSGGTEAFF; cdr3_nt: TGCGCCAGCTTTTCCTCTGGGGGCACTGAAGCTTTCTTT
clone_size: .; j_call: TRBJ1-4; v_call: TRBV5-1; d_call: .; cdr3_length: 13; cdr3_aa: CASSPGINEKLSF; cdr3_nt: TGCGCCAGCAGCCCCGGGATTAATGAAAAACTGTCTTTT
clone_size: many; j_call: TRBJ2-2; v_call: TRBV2; d_call: TRBD2; cdr3_length: 14; cdr3_aa: CASRDSGHTGELFF; cdr3_nt: TGTGCCAGCAGAGATAGCGGGCACACCGGGGAGCTGTTTTTT
clone_size: many; j_call: TRBJ2-6; v_call: TRBV20-1; d_call: .; cdr3_length: 14; cdr3_aa: CSAGGRSGANVLTF; cdr3_nt: TGCAGTGCTGGGGGGCGTTCTGGGGCCAACGTCCTGACTTTC
clone_size: many; j_call: TRBJ2-3; v_call: TRBV10-3; d_call: TRBD2; cdr3_length: 12; cdr3_aa: CAGSGASDTQYF; cdr3_nt: TGTGCCGGGAGCGGGGCTTCGGATACGCAGTATTTT
clone_size: few; j_call: TRBJ2-2; v_call: TRBV6-1; d_call: TRBD1; cdr3_length: 14; cdr3_aa: CASSDRGRSGELFF; cdr3_nt: TGTGCCAGCAGTGATAGGGGGCGTTCCGGGGAGCTGTTTTTT
clone_size: many; j_call: TRBJ2-7; v_call: TRBV29-1; d_call: .; cdr3_length: 13; cdr3_aa: CSVGGTVSYEQYF; cdr3_nt: TGCAGCGTCGGAGGGACAGTATCCTACGAGCAGTACTTC
clone_size: .; j_call: TRBJ2-1; v_call: TRBV19; d_call: .; cdr3_length: 12; cdr3_aa: CASSGSGREQFF; cdr3_nt: TGTGCCAGTAGCGGGAGTGGGCGTGAGCAGTTCTTC
clone_size: few; j_call: TRBJ2-3; v_call: TRBV5-4; d_call: TRBD1; cdr3_length: 17; cdr3_aa: CASSEPPRQGSADTQYF; cdr3_nt: TGTGCCAGCAGCGAGCCGCCCAGACAGGGCTCCGCAGATACGCAGTATTTT
clone_size: many; j_call: TRBJ1-1; v_call: TRBV6-2/TRBV6-3; d_call: TRBD1; cdr3_length: 15; cdr3_aa: CASNPDRAPNTEAFF; cdr3_nt: TGTGCCAGCAATCCGGACAGGGCCCCAAACACTGAAGCTTTCTTT
clone_size: few; j_call: TRBJ2-7; v_call: TRBV6-1; d_call: .; cdr3_length: 15; cdr3_aa: CASSGSGSSSYEQYF; cdr3_nt: TGTGCCAGCAGTGGCTCCGGGTCGAGCTCCTACGAGCAGTACTTC
clone_size: many; j_call: TRBJ1-1; v_call: TRBV30; d_call: .; cdr3_length: 14; cdr3_aa: CAWSVTGRDTEAFF; cdr3_nt: TGTGCCTGGAGTGTAACAGGGCGGGACACTGAAGCTTTCTTT
clone_size: .; j_call: TRBJ2-1; v_call: TRBV7-2; d_call: TRBD2; cdr3_length: 17; cdr3_aa: CASSLSSSGSSYNEQFF; cdr3_nt: TGTGCCAGCAGCTTATCATCTAGCGGAAGCTCCTACAATGAGCAGTTCTTC
clone_size: many; j_call: TRBJ1-1; v_call: TRBV20-1; d_call: .; cdr3_length: 11; cdr3_aa: CSARKNTEAFF; cdr3_nt: TGCAGTGCTAGGAAGAACACTGAAGCTTTCTTT
clone_size: .; j_call: TRBJ2-7; v_call: TRBV7-2; d_call: TRBD1; cdr3_length: 17; cdr3_aa: CASSLFPGRQGAPEQYF; cdr3_nt: TGTGCCAGCAGCTTATTTCCGGGGAGACAGGGGGCGCCCGAGCAGTACTTC
clone_size: many; j_call: TRBJ2-2; v_call: TRBV27; d_call: .; cdr3_length: 12; cdr3_aa: CASSMGRGELFF; cdr3_nt: TGTGCCAGCAGTATGGGACGAGGGGAGCTGTTTTTT